The TCR beta chain described here comes from a study of response to subunit inactivated influenza vaccine. MiXCR, run by TCRdb on the RT-PCR reads, gives a single entry per CDR3 protein. This table holds 170,000 or so distinct CDR3 sequences, roughly 10% found once. Comments on this clonotype: The antigen is unknown.

The CDR3 has 19 amino acids. Germline V gene sequence: CDR1 MGHDK, CDR2 SYGVNS. V was shortened by 1 base and J by 4 bases, with 24 bases between the two germline ends. General study findings and limits: Researchers suggested that each seasonal influenza vaccination recruits few new T cells.

This clonotype was obtained from a man aged 45 to 75 who received an inactivated influenza vaccine. The gene calls are TRBV25-1 and TRBJ2-3; possible D gene TRBD2, 7 bases. The material was CD8+ T cells sorted from PBMCs, obtained around 25 months after vaccination. In DNA form, the CDR3 reads TGTGCCAGCAGTGAATTAGGGCTAGCGGAGGACAGATTTTCAGATACGCAGTATTTT. Translated, it gives CASSELGLAEDRFSDTQYF.